This is a list of T cell receptor beta chains from one sample in a study of T cells in tuberculosis. The assay was immunoSEQ multiplex PCR, and TCRdb's table has in-frame clones only and misses some. Altogether under 50,000 clones are present, roughly 94% being singletons, with the ten largest covering 3.5% to 5%. The sequenced sample was PBMCs, obtained at tuberculosis diagnosis. Source of these receptors: an adult with tuberculosis. Each CDR3 is given without its conserved first and last residue. The order of the fields is V gene, clone size, J gene, CDR3 protein. Part of the rows lack a size; the others show once, few, many or a class for expanded clones.

TRBV7-2	NA	TRBJ2-5	ASSLGGALRETQY
TRBV28	NA	TRBJ2-6	ASRQGSGANVLT
TRBV10-3	NA	TRBJ1-4	AIRGKVHEKLF
TRBV5-8	once	TRBJ1-5	ASRAFADGINQPQH
TRBV29-1	NA	TRBJ1-1	SVEGRTANTEAF
TRBV9	NA	TRBJ1-3	ASSVEGVGNTIY
TRBV7-9	NA	TRBJ1-5	ASSVDRDNQPQH
TRBV6-1	once	TRBJ1-4	ASSRGGGQGEKLF
TRBV27	few	TRBJ2-7	ASNPEGRRDYEQY
TRBV11-2	NA	TRBJ2-7	ASSLQSYEQY
TRBV27	NA	TRBJ1-5	ASSFGNYQPQH
TRBV5-4	NA	TRBJ2-1	ASSKTGGNEQF
TRBV6-1	NA	TRBJ2-2	ASRSDSANTGELF
TRBV2	NA	TRBJ1-3	ASSASSGNTIY
TRBV2	NA	TRBJ2-3	ASIPGGATDTQY
TRBV5-5	NA	TRBJ1-2	ASSQDTNYGYT
TRBV6-1	NA	TRBJ2-7	ASRAGTGSYEQY
TRBV10-3	NA	TRBJ2-7	AISEGSGRD
TRBV5-1	once	TRBJ2-3	ASSLAESTGDTQY
TRBV6-6	NA	TRBJ2-7	ASTKSGTGKSYEQY
TRBV6-9	NA	TRBJ1-1	ASSYWGQVE
TRBV27	NA	TRBJ1-2	ASSSHSGAGGYT
TRBV6-1	NA	TRBJ1-5	ASSGTGVQPQH
TRBV10-1	few	TRBJ2-3	ASSESRWRGGATDTQY
TRBV14	NA	TRBJ2-7	ASSRPGTAPYEQY
TRBV30	NA	TRBJ1-2	AFPGTGVYGYT
TRBV2	NA	TRBJ2-4	ASSDKGPAKNIQY
TRBV10-3	NA	TRBJ1-1	AISEGGGRGEAF
TRBV27	NA	TRBJ1-2	ASSALTWDNGYT
TRBV5-1	NA	TRBJ2-5	ASSLGGLAAQETQY
TRBV29-1	NA	TRBJ2-2	SAEPQGTGELF
TRBV19	once	TRBJ1-2	ASNPTGLNYGYT
TRBV6-5	NA	TRBJ1-1	ASSYSGGTEAF
TRBV5-6	NA	TRBJ2-3	ASSLVQDSTDTQY
TRBV2	once	TRBJ1-2	ASSDLGLYT
TRBV5-1	few	TRBJ1-1	ASSRGQLNTEAF
TRBV27	once	TRBJ2-2	ASSPRDTAVDGELF
TRBV19	once	TRBJ2-3	ASSAPGQGRDTQY
TRBV29-1	NA	TRBJ1-2	SANRDRDNSGYGYT
TRBV2	NA	TRBJ2-6	ASSVDRGVGANVLT
TRBV5-8	NA	TRBJ1-2	ASSPRDRAFNYGYT
TRBV27	NA	TRBJ2-6	ASGGTVYAGANVLT
TRBV6-1	NA	TRBJ1-1	ASPLAGRNTEAF
TRBV6-6	NA	TRBJ1-4	ASSYSRTGEKLF
TRBV5-6	NA	TRBJ1-6	ASSSDRYSVSSYNSPLH
TRBV20-1	NA	TRBJ2-4	SATQGL
TRBV27	NA	TRBJ1-6	ASSSGEGRTSNSPLH
TRBV5-1	NA	TRBJ1-2	ASSLAGRGSSGYT
TRBV5-1	NA	TRBJ2-7	ASSPGASGGFSYEQY
TRBV5-1	NA	TRBJ1-1	ASSLGPGQGAQGTEAF